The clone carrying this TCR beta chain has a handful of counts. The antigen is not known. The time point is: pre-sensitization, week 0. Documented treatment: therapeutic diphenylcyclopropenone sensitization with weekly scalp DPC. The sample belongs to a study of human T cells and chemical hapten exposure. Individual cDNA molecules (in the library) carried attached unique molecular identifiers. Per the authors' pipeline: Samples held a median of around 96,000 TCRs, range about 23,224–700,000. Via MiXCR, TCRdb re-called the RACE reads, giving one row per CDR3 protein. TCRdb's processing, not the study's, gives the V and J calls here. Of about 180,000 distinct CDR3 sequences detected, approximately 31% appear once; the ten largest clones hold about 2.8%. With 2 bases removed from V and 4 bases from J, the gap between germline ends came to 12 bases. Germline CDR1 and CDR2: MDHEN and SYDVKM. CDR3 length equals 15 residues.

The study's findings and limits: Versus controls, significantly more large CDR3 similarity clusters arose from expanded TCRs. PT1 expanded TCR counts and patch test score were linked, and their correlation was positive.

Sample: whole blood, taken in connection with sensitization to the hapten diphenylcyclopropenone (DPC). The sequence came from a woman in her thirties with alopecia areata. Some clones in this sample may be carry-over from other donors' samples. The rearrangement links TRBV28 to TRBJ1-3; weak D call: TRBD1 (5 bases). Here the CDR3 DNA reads TGTGCCAGCAGTTTAATTTCAGGGACCGGAAACACCATATATTTT. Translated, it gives CASSLISGTGNTIYF.